The 27 T cell receptor beta chains below were found in one sample sequenced in a study of identical twins. TCRdb itself ran the 5' RACE reads through MiXCR, one entry per CDR3 protein. The data contain about 660,000 distinct CDR3 sequences, 8.5% to 9% of them singletons. The sample also formed part of further work on yellow fever vaccine responses in identical twins.

Sequencing was carried out using PBMCs. These receptors were collected from a woman aged 18-30 years in good health.

This clonotype was seen a handful of times. The chain combines TRBV7-3 with TRBJ2-3; TRBD2 agrees at 11 bases. CDR1 SGHTA and CDR2 FQGTGA come from the germline V gene. This CDR3 comprises 13 residues. Unmatched junction bases numbered 10, after V lost 5 bases and J lost 15 bases. CDR3 bases: TGTGCCAGCAGCATACTTAGCGGGGGGGCCCCCTATTTT. Residues: CASSILSGGAPYF.

The CDR3 is CASSLPGLAGAYNEQFF. In DNA form, the CDR3 reads TGTGCCAGCAGCTTGCCGGGACTAGCGGGAGCCTACAATGAGCAGTTCTTC. The genes are TRBV5-6 and TRBJ2-1; TRBD2 agrees at 14 bases. The CDR3 consists of 17 residues. CDR1 SGHDT and CDR2 YYEEEE come from the germline V gene. V dropped 1 base and J dropped 2; count of bases not matched to a gene: 2. The full variable domain, its missing parts supplied by reference TRBV5-6 and TRBJ2-1, is DAGVTQSPTHLIKTRGQQVTLRCSPKSGHDTVSWYQQALGQGPQFIFQYYEEEERQRGNFPDRFSGHQFPNYSSELNVNALLLGDSALYLCASSLPGLAGAYNEQFFGPGTRLTVL.

V is TRBV6-1 and J is TRBJ2-7; D is undetermined. Germline V gene lookup returns CDR1 MNHNS and CDR2 SASEGT. Trimming pared 3 bases from V and 3 bases from J, leaving 9 bases between. CDR3 size: 13 residues. The CDR3, as DNA: TGTGCCAGCAGTGATAGGTACAGCTACGAGCAGTACTTC. Its translation is CASSDRYSYEQYF.

The chain couples TRBV7-2 to TRBJ2-7; no reliable D call. Trimming cost V 5 bases and J 2 bases, with 7 bases left between them. CDR3 length equals 12 residues. Germline V gene lookup returns CDR1 SGHTA and CDR2 FQGNSA. CDR3 nucleotides: TGTGCCAGCAGCACAAATCCCTACGAGCAGTACTTC. Encoded protein: CASSTNPYEQYF.

This clonotype was detected ten times or more. V gene TRBV12-3 or TRBV12-4 combines with J gene TRBJ2-7; 7 bases align to TRBD1. The CDR3 loop spans 14 amino acids. The V and J ends lost 6 bases and 2 bases, in that order; junction bases with no gene match: 7. This CDR3 reads CASRRTGSPYEQYF. Written as DNA, the CDR3 is TGTGCCAGCAGACGGACAGGTTCGCCCTACGAGCAGTACTTC.

This clonotype appeared a few times. The chain is built from TRBV7-9 and TRBJ1-1; a weak D match, TRBD1 (6 bases). Germline V gene sequence: CDR1 SEHNR, CDR2 FQNEAQ (reference sequence). Trimming removed 0 bases at V and 4 bases at J, with 18 bases between. The CDR3 consists of 17 residues. Here the CDR3 DNA reads TGTGCCAGCAGCTTAGCGCCGATGAAGGAAGGGGGCACTGAAGCTTTCTTT. Its protein product is CASSLAPMKEGGTEAFF. Full variable domain (remainder filled in from reference TRBV7-9 and TRBJ1-1): DTGVSQNPRHKITKRGQNVTFRCDPISEHNRLYWYRQTLGQGPEFLTYFQNEAQLEKSRLLSDRFSAERPKGSFSTLEIQRTEQGDSAMYLCASSLAPMKEGGTEAFFGQGTRLTVV.

In its sample, this clonotype was seen a few times. This rearrangement joins TRBV4-2 to TRBJ2-7; D is undetermined. With 4 bases removed from V and 1 base from J, the gap between germline ends came to 20 bases. This CDR3 region has 17 residues. The germline V gene encodes CDR1 LGHNA and CDR2 YNFKEQ. The CDR3 nucleotides read TGTGCCAGCAGCCCCCGAACGCGGAACAGTCAGTCCTACGAGCAGTACTTC. This gives the protein CASSPRTRNSQSYEQYF.

This chain uses TRBV29-1 with TRBJ2-7; 9 nucleotides match TRBD1. The CDR3 extends over 15 amino acids. CDR1 is SQVTM and CDR2 is ANQGSEA in the germline V gene. J gave up 0 bases and V 3 bases, and 6 bases lay outside the gene matches. CDR3 sequence reads: CSVDTGTGSSYEQYF. CDR3 bases: TGCAGCGTTGATACCGGGACAGGGAGCTCCTACGAGCAGTACTTC.

The sample holds a few counts of this clonotype. This chain uses TRBV11-2 with TRBJ2-5, with 10 positions matching TRBD1. Germline V gene lookup returns CDR1 SGHAT and CDR2 FQNNGV. V shed 2 bases and J 2 bases; nucleotides not matched to a gene: 11. This CDR3 has 18 residues. DNA of the CDR3: TGTGCCAGCAGCTTACGTGCCCCGGGACAGGGGTTACAAGAGACCCAGTACTTC. Translated: CASSLRAPGQGLQETQYF.

The V call is TRBV7-9, the J call TRBJ2-7; tentative D call: TRBD1 (5 bases). Germline V gene sequence: CDR1 SEHNR, CDR2 FQNEAQ (reference sequence). The CDR3 length is 16 residues. The V end was cut by 5 bases, the J end by 0 bases, with 17 bases between. CDR3 protein: CASSRLGRANSYEQYF. Written as DNA, the CDR3 is TGTGCCAGCAGCCGACTGGGCAGGGCCAACTCCTACGAGCAGTACTTC.

This clonotype occurred a few times. The gene calls are TRBV28 and TRBJ2-1; D unresolved. CDR1 MDHEN and CDR2 SYDVKM come from the germline V gene. The germline V and J ends were trimmed by 5 bases and 8 bases, with 19 bases remaining between them. This CDR3 contains 15 residues. CDR3 DNA sequence: TGTGCCAGCAGTCTTGACGACAACCTTAACGATGAGCAGTTCTTC. It specifies CASSLDDNLNDEQFF.

This clonotype was detected ten times or more. The chain links TRBV7-2 to TRBJ2-5, with unresolved D. The CDR3 is 13 residues long. The germline V gene has CDR1 SGHTA and CDR2 FQGNSA. V was pared by 0 bases and J by 5 bases, with 7 bases between. Here the CDR3 reads CASSLAVGETQYF. CDR3 coding DNA: TGTGCCAGCAGCTTAGCAGTAGGGGAGACCCAGTACTTC.

This clonotype was recorded at least ten times. The CDR3 region is CASSNAGFGDTQYF. The DNA of the CDR3 is TGCGCCAGCAGCAACGCGGGGTTCGGGGATACGCAGTATTTT. V and J are TRBV4-3 and TRBJ2-3; weak D call: TRBD2 (6 bases). The CDR3 runs to 14 residues. Trimming cost V 5 bases and J 6 bases, with 15 bases left between them. In germline, CDR1 is LGHNA, CDR2 YSLEER.

The chain uses TRBV5-1 and TRBJ2-3; 7 nucleotides match TRBD1. The CDR3 loop spans 17 amino acids. CDR1 and CDR2 from the germline V gene are SGHRS and YFSETQ. Trimming took 5 bases from V and 2 from J; bases not matched to a gene: 14. The DNA for the CDR3 is TGCGCCAGCAGTCCGGGACAGCTTCTACTGATCACAGATACGCAGTATTTT. It translates to CASSPGQLLLITDTQYF.

As for this clonotype: One junction end disagrees with the germline gene, perhaps due to a read error. J is TRBJ2-7 and V is TRBV16; D not resolved. This CDR3 region has 12 residues. Germline-derived CDR1 and CDR2 are KGHSY and FQNENV. The CDR3 protein is CASSQLSYGQYF. The CDR3 coding sequence is TGTGCCAGCAGCCAGCTCTCCTACGGGCAGTACTTC. The full variable domain, rest sourced from reference TRBV16 and TRBJ2-7, is GEEVAQTPKHLVRGEGQKAKLYCAPIKGHSYVFWYQQVLKNEFKFLISFQNENVFDETGMPKERFSAKCLPNSPCSLEIQATKLEDSAVYFCASSQLSYGQYFGPGTRLTVT.

This chain joins TRBV29-1 and TRBJ2-3; D is ambiguous. CDR3 size: 13 residues. The V end lost 6 bases, the J end lost 6 bases, and 16 bases lay between the germline ends. The germline gives CDR1 SQVTM, CDR2 ANQGSEA. As DNA, the CDR3 is TGCAGCGTGAGATGGCGGCCCGAGGATACGCAGTATTTT. It encodes CSVRWRPEDTQYF.

This clonotype was counted ten times or more. The gene calls are TRBV12-3 or TRBV12-4 and TRBJ2-5; D is undetermined. The CDR3 has 11 amino acids. Trimming took 6 bases from V and 4 from J, leaving 6 bases between them. CDR3 DNA sequence: TGTGCCAGCAGGATAACAGAGACCCAGTACTTC. Amino acids: CASRITETQYF.

In this sample, this clonotype turned up a few times. The DNA for the CDR3 is TGTGCCAGCAGTTACCCCCAGGGAGTAGGCTACGAGCAGTACTTC. Its translation: CASSYPQGVGYEQYF. V is TRBV6-5 and J is TRBJ2-7, with D perhaps being TRBD1 or TRBD2 (5 bases each). Germline loops: CDR1 MNHEY, CDR2 SVGAGI. V lost 2 bases, J lost 3 bases, and 14 bases lay in between. The CDR3 consists of 15 residues.

The table lists this clonotype with many counts. The chain joins TRBV27 to TRBJ1-4; D remains unclear. The CDR3 spans 15 residues. The V gene's germline CDR1 is MNHEY and CDR2 SMNVEV (reference sequence). Trimming took 2 bases from V and 4 from J, leaving 11 bases between them. The CDR3 DNA reads as TGTGCCAGCAGTTTAATTTACCTTGGTAATGAAAAACTGTTTTTT. Its translation: CASSLIYLGNEKLFF.

This sequence joins TRBV19 and TRBJ2-1; D uncertain. Germline values: CDR1 LNHDA, CDR2 SQIVND (reference sequence). This CDR3 is built from 14 residues. V shed 5 bases and J shed 2 bases, with 10 bases lying between them. CDR3 nucleotides: TGTGCCAGTAGTTTAAAATCACCCTACAATGAGCAGTTCTTC. This sequence encodes CASSLKSPYNEQFF. The full variable domain, with the rest looked up from reference TRBV19 and TRBJ2-1, is DGGITQSPKYLFRKEGQNVTLSCEQNLNHDAMYWYRQDPGQGLRLIYYSQIVNDFQKGDIAEGYSVSREKKESFPLTVTSAQKNPTAFYLCASSLKSPYNEQFFGPGTRLTVL.

V and J are TRBV12-3 or TRBV12-4 and TRBJ2-7, with D unclear. Trimming took 5 bases from V and 5 from J, leaving 10 bases between them. The CDR3 length is 12 residues. The CDR3 reads CASSTLYHEQYF. Here the CDR3 DNA reads TGTGCCAGCAGTACCCTATACCACGAGCAGTACTTC.

The J gene is TRBJ2-1, the V gene TRBV3-1; D is possibly TRBD1 (5 bases). Trimming shortened V by 3 bases and J by 12 bases, and 12 bases separated the two germline ends. This CDR3 is built from 12 residues. Germline lookup yields CDR1 LGHDT and CDR2 YNNKEL (reference sequence). The CDR3 nucleotides are TGTGCCAGCAGCCATGAGAATAGGGGGCAGTTCTTC. Translation gives CASSHENRGQFF.

J is TRBJ2-3 and V is TRBV10-3, with 8 bases fitting TRBD2. Germline values: CDR1 ENHRY, CDR2 SYGVKD. The CDR3 consists of 15 residues. After removal of 9 bases from V and 3 bases from J, the junction contained 11 bases not matched to a gene. DNA of the CDR3: TGTGCCATTCTGAAGGAGCGGGGGTCGACAGATACGCAGTATTTT. It is translated as CAILKERGSTDTQYF.

The V call is TRBV11-3, the J call TRBJ2-1; 9 bases fit TRBD2. V dropped 0 bases and J dropped 4; count of bases not matched to a gene: 4. CDR3 length: 16 residues. Germline values: CDR1 SGHNT, CDR2 YENEEA. The CDR3: CASSLERGGFYNEQFF. The CDR3 DNA follows: TGTGCCAGCAGCTTAGAGCGGGGGGGTTTTTACAATGAGCAGTTCTTC.

The chain links TRBV11-3 to TRBJ2-5, with 7 bases aligning to TRBD2. J lost 3 bases, V lost 1 base, and 5 bases had no gene match. This CDR3 has 15 amino acids. Germline V CDR1 and CDR2: SGHNT, YENEEA. CDR3 protein: CASSLGASGKETQYF. In DNA form, the CDR3 reads TGTGCCAGCAGCTTAGGGGCTAGCGGAAAAGAGACCCAGTACTTC. The full variable domain, its missing parts supplied by reference TRBV11-3 and TRBJ2-5, is EAGVVQSPRYKIIEKKQPVAFWCNPISGHNTLYWYLQNLGQGPELLIRYENEEAVDDSQLPKDRFSAERLKGVDSTLKIQPAELGDSAVYLCASSLGASGKETQYFGPGTRLLVL.

The V gene is TRBV11-2, the J gene TRBJ2-6, with 7 bases that match TRBD1. The CDR3 totals 18 residues. CDR1 is SGHAT, CDR2 FQNNGV, per germline. The V gene end was trimmed by 5 bases and the J gene end by 3 bases; junction bases not matched to a gene: 13. In DNA form, the CDR3 reads TGTGCCAGCAGCCCCCCCGGGACAGTCCTTGTTGGGGCCAACGTCCTGACTTTC. This translates into CASSPPGTVLVGANVLTF.

This clonotype was observed a few times. The V call is TRBV20-1, the J call TRBJ2-5; TRBD1 aligns across 9 bases. The CDR3 is made up of 14 amino acids. The trim removed 5 bases at V and 5 bases at J, leaving 9 bases unmatched. Germline V gives CDR1 DFQATT, CDR2 SNEGSKA (reference sequence). The CDR3 sequence: CSAPNRGRMETQYF. CDR3 sequence (DNA): TGCAGTGCTCCCAACAGGGGGCGCATGGAGACCCAGTACTTC.